Each of the 31 T cell receptor beta chains below was sequenced from the same sample in a study of shared clonotypes between healthy human individuals. Generated by immunoSEQ multiplex PCR, the TCRdb table keeps only in-frame clones and is missing some. The profile shows roughly 2.2 million clones, 93% of them singletons. Sequencing was done on a sample of naive CD4+ T cells from PBMCs. The subset denotes: CD45RA+ positively selected. The receptor set was obtained from a man aged 18-30 years in good health. Some clones in this sample may be carry-over from other donors' samples.

This chain uses TRBV13 with TRBJ1-1; 8 bases line up with TRBD1. Trimming took 3 bases from V and 10 from J; bases not matched to a gene: 7. From germline, CDR1 is PRHDT and CDR2 FYEKMQ (reference sequence). CDR3 size: 13 residues. In nucleotides, the CDR3 is TGTGCCAGCAGCTTGTCCAGGGGGCGCGGAGCTTTCTTT. Amino acids: CASSLSRGRGAFF.

This clone was seen once. The V and J genes are TRBV7-3 and TRBJ1-2; D possibly corresponds to TRBD1 (5 bases). Per the germline V gene, CDR1 is SGHTA and CDR2 is FQGTGA. The CDR3 runs 14 residues. V was cut by 5 bases and J by 5 bases, with 15 bases left in between. Written as DNA, the CDR3 is TGTGCCAGCAGCACAGCCCCACAGGATTATGGCTACACCTTC. Translated: CASSTAPQDYGYTF.

The V gene is TRBV4-2, the J gene TRBJ2-2; D is ambiguous. Germline lookup yields CDR1 LGHNA and CDR2 YNFKEQ. The CDR3 contains 14 residues. V was pared by 5 bases and J by 4 bases, with 11 bases between. The CDR3 region has the DNA TGTGCCAGCAGCTTGTGGAGAGCCACCGGGGAGCTGTTTTTT. This gives the protein CASSLWRATGELFF.

This chain uses TRBV7-9 with TRBJ1-1, with TRBD1 identical over 9 bases. J was trimmed by 8 bases and V by 4 bases; bases with no gene match: 17. Germline loops: CDR1 SEHNR, CDR2 FQNEAQ (reference sequence). The CDR3 spans 17 residues. The CDR3 DNA reads TGTGCCAGCAGCTCAAACCAACAGGGGGCGCTGGTCGGGGAAGCTTTCTTT. Amino acid sequence: CASSSNQQGALVGEAFF.

The rearrangement joins TRBV5-4 to TRBJ2-5; perhaps D is TRBD1 or TRBD2 (6 bases each). Trimming stripped 4 bases from V and 5 bases from J, with 18 bases between. This CDR3 comprises 15 residues. Germline CDR1 is SGHNT and CDR2 is YYREEE (reference sequence). The CDR3 region is CASSPEGGGLETQYF. The CDR3 DNA is TGTGCCAGCAGCCCCGAAGGGGGAGGACTCGAGACCCAGTACTTC.

This rearrangement joins TRBV19 to TRBJ1-2; 8 bases are a match to TRBD1. This CDR3 comprises 17 residues. In germline, CDR1 is LNHDA, CDR2 SQIVND (reference sequence). J was trimmed by 0 bases and V by 5 bases; bases with no gene match: 11. The CDR3 spells CASSDPQGARTNYGYTF. As DNA, the CDR3 is TGTGCCAGTAGTGACCCTCAGGGGGCGCGGACTAACTATGGCTACACCTTC.

V and J are TRBV5-1 and TRBJ2-7; possibly TRBD1 for D (6 bases). The CDR3 length is 14 residues. Germline CDR1 SGHRS, CDR2 YFSETQ. V lost 0 bases, J lost 6 bases, and 13 bases lay in between. In nucleotides, the CDR3 is TGCGCCAGCAGCTTGGTGGACAGACGGGGCGAGCAGTACTTC. This translates into CASSLVDRRGEQYF.

V and J are TRBV30 and TRBJ1-6; D is undetermined. The germline gives CDR1 GTSNPN, CDR2 SVGIG (reference sequence). V lost 3 bases and J lost 3, with 12 bases in between. This CDR3 is 15 amino acids long. The CDR3 loop reads CAWRGAPIYNSPLHF. The CDR3, as DNA: TGTGCCTGGAGGGGCGCCCCCATCTATAATTCACCCCTCCACTTT.

This clone was recorded only once. CDR3 loop: CAWSRTGGEQFF. CDR3 sequence (DNA): TGTGCCTGGAGTCGGACAGGGGGTGAGCAGTTCTTC. The chain has TRBV30 and TRBJ2-1; 10 nucleotides match TRBD1. Germline values: CDR1 GTSNPN, CDR2 SVGIG (reference sequence). The CDR3 runs to 12 residues. Germline trimming cut 2 bases from V and 9 bases from J; bases unmatched to any gene: 1. The full variable domain, with the rest looked up from reference TRBV30 and TRBJ2-1, is SQTIHQWPATLVQPVGSPLSLECTVEGTSNPNLYWYRQAAGRGLQLLFYSVGIGQISSEVPQNLSASRPQDRQFILSSKKLLLSDSGFYLCAWSRTGGEQFFGPGTRLTVL.

The CDR3 region is CASSPISSTDTQYF. CDR3 DNA sequence: TGTGCCAGCTCACCCATATCCTCTACGGATACGCAGTATTTT. The chain has TRBV18 and TRBJ2-3; D gene uncertain. The length of the CDR3 is 14 residues. Trimming took 3 bases from V and 6 from J, leaving 13 bases between them. CDR1 is KGHSH, CDR2 LQKENI, per germline.

The chain combines TRBV4-2 with TRBJ2-7; possibly TRBD1 or TRBD2 for D (6 bases each). V was cut by 1 base and J by 2 bases, with 15 bases left in between. The CDR3 runs to 16 residues. In germline, CDR1 is LGHNA, CDR2 YNFKEQ. This chain's CDR3 is CASSQVTRGGTYEQYF. CDR3 nucleotide sequence: TGTGCCAGCAGCCAAGTTACGCGAGGGGGGACCTACGAGCAGTACTTC.

This chain links TRBV5-1 with TRBJ1-1; 9 bases are shared with TRBD1. This CDR3 is built from 16 residues. Germline V lookup: CDR1 SGHRS, CDR2 YFSETQ. The trim removed 3 bases at V and 0 bases at J, leaving 6 bases unmatched. CDR3 bases: TGCGCCAGCAGCTCTGGGACAGGGCGGATGAACACTGAAGCTTTCTTT. Encoded protein: CASSSGTGRMNTEAFF.

The chain joins TRBV5-8 to TRBJ1-5, with a tentative D call TRBD1 (5 bases). Trimming took off 0 bases at V and 10 bases at J, with 8 bases between the two ends. This CDR3 has 12 residues. The germline V gene encodes CDR1 SGHTS and CDR2 YDEGEE. As DNA, the CDR3 is TGTGCCAGCAGCTTGGAAAGGGGTCCCCAGCATTTT. Its protein is CASSLERGPQHF.

The genes are TRBV5-1 and TRBJ1-1; 8 bases line up with TRBD1. The CDR3 sequence is 15 residues long. The germline CDR1 and CDR2 sequences are SGHRS and YFSETQ. Trimming took 0 bases from V and 11 from J; bases not matched to a gene: 12. The CDR3 sequence: CASSLDGSGGARAFF. CDR3 coding DNA: TGCGCCAGCAGCTTGGACGGGTCAGGGGGCGCGAGGGCTTTCTTT. Full variable domain (outside the CDR3, taken from reference TRBV5-1 and TRBJ1-1): KAGVTQTPRYLIKTRGQQVTLSCSPISGHRSVSWYQQTPGQGLQFLFEYFSETQRNKGNFPGRFSGRQFSNSRSEMNVSTLELGDSALYLCASSLDGSGGARAFFGQGTRLTVV.

This chain joins TRBV5-4 and TRBJ2-5, with D hard to call. CDR3 length equals 12 residues. Trimming stripped 5 bases from V and 1 base from J, with 6 bases between. The germline gives CDR1 SGHNT, CDR2 YYREEE (reference sequence). CDR3 protein: CASSRAQETQYF. The CDR3 coding sequence is TGTGCCAGCAGTCGAGCCCAAGAGACCCAGTACTTC.

This clone was seen once. The rearrangement links TRBV25-1 to TRBJ2-3, with D possibly matching TRBD2 (6 bases). Trimming took 0 bases from V and 0 from J, leaving 10 bases between them. This CDR3 is 16 amino acids long. Germline values: CDR1 MGHDK, CDR2 SYGVNS. CDR3: CASSEYGGISTDTQYF. DNA of the CDR3: TGTGCCAGCAGTGAATATGGCGGGATAAGCACAGATACGCAGTATTTT.

This chain uses TRBV5-1 with TRBJ2-2; possible D gene TRBD1, 6 bases. Trimming took off 4 bases at V and 6 bases at J, with 16 bases between the two ends. The CDR3 extends over 15 amino acids. Germline V gene sequence: CDR1 SGHRS, CDR2 YFSETQ. For the CDR3, the DNA is TGCGCCAGCAGCCCCGGGACACAGGGCCCCGGGGAGCTGTTTTTT. It encodes CASSPGTQGPGELFF. Full variable domain (outside the CDR3, taken from reference TRBV5-1 and TRBJ2-2): KAGVTQTPRYLIKTRGQQVTLSCSPISGHRSVSWYQQTPGQGLQFLFEYFSETQRNKGNFPGRFSGRQFSNSRSEMNVSTLELGDSALYLCASSPGTQGPGELFFGEGSRLTVL.

V and J are TRBV9 and TRBJ2-3; TRBD2 matches 13 bases. With V trimmed by 0 bases and J by 4 bases, 8 bases remained unmatched. Looked up from germline, CDR1 is SGDLS and CDR2 is YYNGEE. The CDR3 length is 18 residues. The CDR3 region has the DNA TGTGCCAGCAGCGTAGGGAGACTAGCGGGAGGAATCGCAGATACGCAGTATTTT. It yields the protein CASSVGRLAGGIADTQYF.

The J gene is TRBJ2-5, the V gene TRBV29-1, with D hard to call. Per the germline V gene, CDR1 is SQVTM and CDR2 is ANQGSEA. CDR3 length: 11 residues. The V end was cut by 4 bases, the J end by 4 bases, with 7 bases between. Here the CDR3 reads CSVVPGETQYF. CDR3 sequence (DNA): TGCAGCGTTGTACCGGGAGAGACCCAGTACTTC.

There are a few counts of this clone. The chain recombines TRBV11-2 with TRBJ1-1, with TRBD1 identical over 7 bases. Germline values: CDR1 SGHAT, CDR2 FQNNGV. The CDR3 spans 14 residues. With 1 base clipped from V and 1 base from J, the junction kept 0 bases outside the gene matches. The CDR3 spells CASSLGDRNTEAFF. In nucleotides, the CDR3 is TGTGCCAGCAGCTTAGGGGACAGGAACACTGAAGCTTTCTTT.

The rearrangement joins TRBV5-6 to TRBJ2-5, with TRBD1 matching 9 bases. After removal of 2 bases from V and 2 bases from J, the junction contained 7 bases not matched to a gene. The germline CDR1 and CDR2 sequences are SGHDT and YYEEEE. The CDR3 spans 16 residues. The CDR3 protein is CASSFWTGARQETQYF. The CDR3 bases are TGTGCCAGCAGCTTCTGGACAGGGGCTAGACAAGAGACCCAGTACTTC. The full variable domain, with the rest looked up from reference TRBV5-6 and TRBJ2-5, is DAGVTQSPTHLIKTRGQQVTLRCSPKSGHDTVSWYQQALGQGPQFIFQYYEEEERQRGNFPDRFSGHQFPNYSSELNVNALLLGDSALYLCASSFWTGARQETQYFGPGTRLLVL.

Of note for this clone: The sample holds other DNA sequences that translate to the same CDR3. The rearrangement uses TRBV2 and TRBJ1-1, with TRBD1 as a possible D gene (5 bases). The CDR3 spans 14 residues. Per the germline V gene, CDR1 is SNHLY and CDR2 is FYNNEI. V lost 4 bases, J lost 1 base, and 10 bases lay in between. CDR3 protein: CASSVGQGNTEAFF. CDR3 nucleotides: TGTGCCAGCAGTGTGGGTCAGGGGAACACTGAAGCTTTCTTT.

The V and J genes are TRBV5-4 and TRBJ2-4; D not certain. Per the germline V gene, CDR1 is SGHNT and CDR2 is YYREEE (reference sequence). This CDR3 region has 15 residues. V lost 4 bases to trimming and J lost 2 bases, with 13 bases between them. Here the CDR3 reads CASSDPRVSKNIQYF. The CDR3, as DNA: TGTGCCAGCAGCGACCCCCGGGTTTCCAAAAACATTCAGTACTTC.

This clone was observed a single time. A junction end diverges from the germline sequence, so it may reflect a read error. The chain is built from TRBV2 and TRBJ1-5, with a possible D match to TRBD1 (5 bases). Germline loops: CDR1 SNHLY, CDR2 FYNNEI. This CDR3 is 15 amino acids long. The CDR3 coding sequence is TGTGCCAGCACTGAAGATATGGGGGTAGGTCAGCCCCAGCATTTT. Encoded protein: CASTEDMGVGQPQHF.

This chain joins TRBV21-1 and TRBJ1-4. TRBV21-1 is a documented pseudogene. The CDR3 spans 15 residues. The CDR3: CASYSPRERDEKLFF. As DNA, the CDR3 is TGTGCCAGCTACTCACCACGGGAAAGAGATGAAAAACTGTTTTTT.

The chain couples TRBV28 to TRBJ2-1; D gene unclear. The V and J ends lost 6 bases and 3 bases respectively, with 18 bases between them. Germline V gives CDR1 MDHEN, CDR2 SYDVKM. CDR3 length equals 16 residues. CDR3 coding DNA: TGTGCCAGCAGCTCGACTGGAGCCCAGGACTACAATGAGCAGTTCTTC. Amino acids: CASSSTGAQDYNEQFF.

The chain joins TRBV5-1 to TRBJ2-3; D not certain. CDR3 size: 12 residues. CDR1 and CDR2 from the germline V gene are SGHRS and YFSETQ. V was cut by 3 bases and J by 6 bases, with 8 bases left in between. Here the CDR3 DNA reads TGCGCCAGCAGCTCCCCGATGGATACGCAGTATTTT. Its translation is CASSSPMDTQYF.

The chain has TRBV6-5 and TRBJ1-2; D call uncertain. V gave up 2 bases and J gave up 2 bases, with 9 bases separating them. The CDR3 runs to 14 residues. CDR1 and CDR2 (germline): MNHEY, SVGAGI. Here the CDR3 reads CASSYEAGNYGYTF. CDR3 in DNA: TGTGCCAGCAGTTACGAGGCAGGCAACTATGGCTACACCTTC.

This chain links TRBV27 with TRBJ1-4; no reliable D call. This CDR3 region has 17 residues. V shed 3 bases and J shed 4 bases, with 18 bases lying between them. The germline V gene has CDR1 MNHEY and CDR2 SMNVEV (reference sequence). CDR3 bases: TGTGCCAGCAGTTTCCTCGGTCCCCTGCTGGGTAATGAAAAACTGTTTTTT. It encodes CASSFLGPLLGNEKLFF.

The chain uses TRBV28 and TRBJ2-7; 9 bases fit TRBD1. After removal of 5 bases from V and 2 bases from J, the junction contained 7 bases not matched to a gene. The CDR3 length is 15 residues. Germline loops: CDR1 MDHEN, CDR2 SYDVKM. The CDR3 reads CASSIPGQGTYEQYF. CDR3 in DNA: TGTGCCAGCAGTATCCCGGGACAGGGAACCTACGAGCAGTACTTC.

This sequence joins TRBV28 and TRBJ2-3; no reliable D call. Germline V gene lookup returns CDR1 MDHEN and CDR2 SYDVKM. V was pared by 6 bases and J by 3 bases, with 19 bases between. There are 16 residues in the CDR3. CDR3 amino acids: CASSPSSLPKTDTQYF. CDR3 DNA: TGTGCCAGCAGCCCTAGTTCCCTACCCAAGACAGATACGCAGTATTTT.